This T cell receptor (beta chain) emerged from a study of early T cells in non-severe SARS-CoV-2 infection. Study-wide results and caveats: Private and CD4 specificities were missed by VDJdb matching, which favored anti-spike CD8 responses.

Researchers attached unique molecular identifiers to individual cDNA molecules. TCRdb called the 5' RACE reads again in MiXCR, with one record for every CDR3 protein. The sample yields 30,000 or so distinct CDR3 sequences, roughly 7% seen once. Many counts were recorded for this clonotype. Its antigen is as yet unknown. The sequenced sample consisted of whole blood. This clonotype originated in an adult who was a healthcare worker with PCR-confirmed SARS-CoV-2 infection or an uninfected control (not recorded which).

Here the CDR3 DNA reads TGTGCCAGCAGCTTAGCGATATATAATCAGCCCCAGCATTTT. It yields the protein CASSLAIYNQPQHF. This chain links TRBV7-2 with TRBJ1-5; D unresolved. Trimming took 0 bases from V and 4 from J, leaving 7 bases between them. The CDR3 length is 14 residues. Germline V lookup: CDR1 SGHTA, CDR2 FQGNSA.